The source of this TCR beta chain is a study of technical replicates of blood from a few donors. Some clones are missing from TCRdb's copy, which holds only in-frame ones; the method was immunoSEQ multiplex PCR. The sample carries more than 60,000 clones, around nine tenths recorded once. CDR1 MNHEY and CDR2 SVGAGI come from the germline V gene. The CDR3 extends over 14 amino acids. V lost 5 bases and J lost 8, with 13 bases in between. The TCR comes from a human donor in good health. Some clones in this sample may be carry-over from other donors' samples. The specimen sequenced was PBMCs. This chain joins TRBV6-5 and TRBJ1-6, with D uncertain. CDR3 sequence (DNA): TGTGCCAGCAGTCCCTTGCTGCGGGATTCACCCCTCCACTTT. This sequence encodes CASSPLLRDSPLHF.